The next 17 T cell receptor beta chains were all read from a single sample in a study of yellow fever vaccine responses in identical twins. TCRdb re-called the RT-PCR reads with MiXCR, one entry per CDR3 protein. The repertoire has 9,000 to 13,000 distinct CDR3 sequences, around four fifths of them found once; the top ten carry 2%. The sequenced sample was T cells from blood (PBMCs), unsorted or a sorted subset (not recorded which), obtained before or after yellow fever vaccination (not recorded which). These receptors all come from a woman aged 18 to 35 who received the yellow fever vaccine.

The V and J genes are TRBV18 and TRBJ2-5; possible D gene TRBD1, 6 bases. CDR3 size: 14 residues. The germline V and J ends were trimmed by 0 bases and 4 bases, with 9 bases remaining between them. Germline V gives CDR1 KGHSH, CDR2 LQKENI. The CDR3, as DNA: TGTGCCAGCTCACCACCGAGGGGGATAGAGACCCAGTACTTC. Protein product: CASSPPRGIETQYF.

The chain uses TRBV13 and TRBJ2-1; D possibly corresponds to TRBD2 (6 bases). The CDR3 is 13 amino acids. Deletions cut 10 bases from V and 10 bases from J, with 20 bases between. Germline CDR1 is PRHDT and CDR2 is FYEKMQ (reference sequence). CDR3: CATNRVVGGEQFF. CDR3 bases: TGTGCCACCAATAGGGTAGTAGGAGGGGAGCAGTTCTTC.

This chain connects TRBV28 to TRBJ1-4, with D hard to call. CDR1 is MDHEN, CDR2 SYDVKM, per germline. V was pared by 6 bases and J by 5 bases, with 7 bases between. The CDR3 consists of 12 residues. CDR3 coding DNA: TGTGCCAGCAGAACGACGAATGAAAAACTGTTTTTT. It encodes CASRTTNEKLFF.

The CDR3 protein is CASTERFGELFF. The CDR3 coding sequence is TGTGCCAGCACAGAGAGGTTCGGGGAGCTGTTTTTT. The rearrangement links TRBV11-2 to TRBJ2-2; D is unclear. Germline assignment: CDR1 SGHAT and CDR2 FQNNGV. Deletions cut 7 bases from V and 7 bases from J, with 10 bases between. The CDR3 runs to 12 residues.

This chain connects TRBV6-2 or TRBV6-3 to TRBJ2-2, with 9 bases identical to TRBD1. The germline gives CDR1 MNHEY, CDR2 SVGEGT. The CDR3 has 17 residues. Trimming at V came to 2 bases and at J to 7 bases, leaving 11 bases not matched to a gene. The DNA of the CDR3 is TGTGCCAGCAGTTACACCGGACAGGGGCCCATGGTCGGGGAGCTGTTTTTT. The encoded protein is CASSYTGQGPMVGELFF.

CDR3 DNA sequence: TGCGCCAGCAGCTTGGTCGGGATGGACACCGGGGAGCTGTTTTTT. Protein: CASSLVGMDTGELFF. The chain has TRBV5-1 and TRBJ2-2; tentatively, D is TRBD2 (5 bases). The V gene's germline CDR1 is SGHRS and CDR2 YFSETQ. Trimming took 0 bases from V and 3 from J, leaving 9 bases between them. CDR3 length: 15 residues.

The rearrangement joins TRBV15 to TRBJ2-1; no clear D. The CDR3 has 12 residues. The V and J ends lost 7 bases and 5 bases respectively, with 9 bases between them. Germline CDR1 LNHNV, CDR2 YYDKDF (reference sequence). CDR3 region: CATINYDNEQFF. The CDR3 DNA sequence: TGTGCCACCATAAACTACGACAATGAGCAGTTCTTC. The full variable domain, rest sourced from reference TRBV15 and TRBJ2-1, is DAMVIQNPRYQVTQFGKPVTLSCSQTLNHNVMYWYQQKSSQAPKLLFHYYDKDFNNEADTPDNFQSRRPNTSFCFLDIRSPGLGDTAMYLCATINYDNEQFFGPGTRLTVL.

The rearrangement uses TRBV11-2 and TRBJ1-2; 7 bases fit TRBD1. The CDR3 covers 14 residues. V was clipped by 5 bases and J by 0 bases; unmatched bases: 3. Germline V gene data show CDR1 as SGHAT and CDR2 as FQNNGV. The CDR3 loop is CASSDRDPNYGYTF. Written as DNA, the CDR3 is TGTGCCAGCAGCGACAGGGACCCTAACTATGGCTACACCTTC.

This rearrangement joins TRBV28 to TRBJ2-4; D is unclear. Deletions cut 5 bases from V and 0 bases from J, with 11 bases between. The CDR3 sequence is 15 residues long. Germline-derived CDR1 and CDR2 are MDHEN and SYDVKM. DNA for the CDR3: TGTGCCAGCAGTATCGTCAGGATAGCCAAAAACATTCAGTACTTC. This encodes CASSIVRIAKNIQYF.

The chain joins TRBV13 to TRBJ2-2; tentatively, D is TRBD1 (5 bases). Trimming stripped 4 bases from V and 6 bases from J, with 12 bases between. This CDR3 comprises 14 residues. Per germline, CDR1 PRHDT and CDR2 FYEKMQ (reference sequence). CDR3 in amino acids: CASSSSQGSGELFF. CDR3 DNA: TGTGCCAGCAGCTCATCTCAGGGATCCGGGGAGCTGTTTTTT.

The gene calls are TRBV7-3 and TRBJ2-2; D not certain. Trimming shortened V by 1 base and J by 3 bases, and 9 bases separated the two germline ends. CDR3 length: 15 residues. Looked up from germline, CDR1 is SGHTA and CDR2 is FQGTGA. Here the CDR3 DNA reads TGTGCCAGCAGCTTAAGAGAGGCGGACACCGGGGAGCTGTTTTTT. The encoded protein is CASSLREADTGELFF.

The chain recombines TRBV29-1 with TRBJ2-4, with D possibly being TRBD2 (5 bases). Germline V lookup: CDR1 SQVTM, CDR2 ANQGSEA. Trimming took 2 bases from V and 5 from J, leaving 10 bases between them. The CDR3 is made up of 13 amino acids. CDR3: CSVELASQNIQYF. The CDR3 bases are TGCAGCGTTGAATTGGCTAGCCAAAACATTCAGTACTTC. Based on the CDR3 plus reference TRBV29-1 and TRBJ2-4, the full variable domain is SAVISQKPSRDICQRGTSLTIQCQVDSQVTMMFWYRQQPGQSLTLIATANQGSEATYESGFVIDKFPISRPNLTFSTLTVSNMSPEDSSIYLCSVELASQNIQYFGAGTRLSVL.

J is TRBJ1-1 and V is TRBV20-1; unclear D gene. This CDR3 is 14 amino acids long. The ends were cut back, 6 bases at V and 2 bases at J, with 16 bases in the middle. Germline V CDR1 and CDR2: DFQATT, SNEGSKA (reference sequence). The CDR3 is CSAPRFVGNTEAFF. The CDR3, as DNA: TGCAGTGCCCCAAGGTTCGTAGGAAACACTGAAGCTTTCTTT.

This chain joins TRBV2 and TRBJ2-7; no reliable D call. Between the trimmed V and J ends, which lost 8 bases and 7 bases, there was a span of 12 bases. Germline V gene data show CDR1 as SNHLY and CDR2 as FYNNEI. The CDR3 spans 11 residues. The CDR3 DNA reads as TGTGCCAGCGATGAACGGACGGAGCAGTACGTC. This sequence encodes CASDERTEQYV.

This clonotype was seen just once. This chain connects TRBV14 to TRBJ2-5; TRBD2 might be the D (6 bases). CDR3 size: 14 residues. V lost 0 bases and J lost 5, with 10 bases in between. Germline V gives CDR1 SGHDN, CDR2 FVKESK. In DNA form, the CDR3 reads TGTGCCAGCAGCCAAGACAAAGGGAGGGAGACCCAGTACTTC. Protein product: CASSQDKGRETQYF.

The rearrangement links TRBV5-1 to TRBJ1-3; TRBD1 matches 9 bases. The CDR3 runs 16 residues. The V gene's germline CDR1 is SGHRS and CDR2 YFSETQ. V lost 5 bases, J lost 5 bases, and 11 bases stayed unmatched. CDR3 region: CASSGGADRGRNTIYF. The CDR3 bases are TGCGCCAGCAGTGGAGGGGCGGACAGGGGAAGAAACACCATATATTTT.

This chain uses TRBV13 with TRBJ1-6, with TRBD1 matching over 11 bases. CDR1 PRHDT and CDR2 FYEKMQ come from the germline V gene (reference sequence). The CDR3 covers 18 residues. With 4 bases clipped from V and 3 bases from J, the junction kept 8 bases outside the gene matches. The CDR3 loop is CASSSNSDRGLYNSPLHF. CDR3 nucleotide sequence: TGTGCCAGCAGCTCCAACTCGGACAGGGGGCTCTATAATTCACCCCTCCACTTT.